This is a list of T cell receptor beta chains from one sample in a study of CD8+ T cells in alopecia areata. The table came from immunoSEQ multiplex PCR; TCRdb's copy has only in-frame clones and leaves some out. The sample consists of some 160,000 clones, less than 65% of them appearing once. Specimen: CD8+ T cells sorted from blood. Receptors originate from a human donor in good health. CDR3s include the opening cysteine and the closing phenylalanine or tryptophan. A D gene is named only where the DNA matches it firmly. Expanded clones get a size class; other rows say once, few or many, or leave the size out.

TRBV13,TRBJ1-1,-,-,TGTGCCAGCAGCTATGGAGGGACTGAAGCTTTCTTT,CASSYGGTEAFF
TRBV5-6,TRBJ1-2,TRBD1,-,TGTGCCAGCAGCTTGTGGACAGGGAACTATGGCTACACCTTC,CASSLWTGNYGYTF
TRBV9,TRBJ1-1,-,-,TGTGCCAGCAGCGTCACAGCGAACACTGAAGCTTTCTTT,CASSVTANTEAFF
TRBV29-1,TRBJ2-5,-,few,TGCAGCGTTGTGGGTGAAGAGACCCAGTACTTC,CSVVGEETQYF
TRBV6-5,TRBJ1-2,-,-,TGTGCCAGCAGACCCAGGGGAATAATCTATGGCTACACCTTC,CASRPRGIIYGYTF
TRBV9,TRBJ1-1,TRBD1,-,TGTGCCAGCAGCGGAGGACAGGCGAACACTGAAGCTTTCTTT,CASSGGQANTEAFF
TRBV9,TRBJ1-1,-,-,TGTGCCAGCAGCGCCCAGGACAGATTGAACACTGAAGCTTTCTTT,CASSAQDRLNTEAFF
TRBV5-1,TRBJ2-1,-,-,TGCGCCAGCAGCTTGGAAGGGTTGACCTACAATGAGCAGTTCTTC,CASSLEGLTYNEQFF
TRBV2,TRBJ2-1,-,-,TGTGCCAGCAACGAGGAAGGGGGAGGCCCATACAATGAGCAGTTCTTC,CASNEEGGGPYNEQFF
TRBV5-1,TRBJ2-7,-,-,TGCGCCAGCAGCTCTTCGAGCTCCTACGAGCAGTACTTC,CASSSSSSYEQYF
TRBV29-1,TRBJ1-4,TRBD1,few,TGCAGCGTGGCACAGGGGACTAATGAAAAACTGTTTTTT,CSVAQGTNEKLFF
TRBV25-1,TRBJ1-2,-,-,TGTGCCAGCAGCCCCAAGGGGACGGATGGCTACACCTTC,CASSPKGTDGYTF
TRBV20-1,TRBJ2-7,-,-,TGCAGTGCTAAGGAAGGGACCGAGCAGTACTTC,CSAKEGTEQYF
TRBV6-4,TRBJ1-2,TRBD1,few,TGTGCCAGCAGTGACTCGACCCAGGGGGACGGTCGCTACACCTTC,CASSDSTQGDGRYTF
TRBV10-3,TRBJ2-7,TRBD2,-,TGTGCCATCACCGAGGGTAGTCTAGCGGGAGACGAGCAGTACTTC,CAITEGSLAGDEQYF
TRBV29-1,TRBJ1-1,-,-,TGCAGCGTTTACAGGGAAACTGAAGCTTTCTTT,CSVYRETEAFF
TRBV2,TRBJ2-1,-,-,TGTGCCAGCAGTGATGTGCTAGCTTCCTACAATGAGCAGTTCTTC,CASSDVLASYNEQFF
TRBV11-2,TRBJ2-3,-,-,TGTGCCAGCAGCTCCAGGTCGCGCACAGATACGCAGTATTTT,CASSSRSRTDTQYF
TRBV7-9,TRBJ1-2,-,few,TGTGCCAGCAGCCCCCCCTTAGATTATGGCTACACCTTC,CASSPPLDYGYTF
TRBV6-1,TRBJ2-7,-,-,TGTGCCAGCAGAACAACAGGGTTTGGTTACGAGCAGTACTTC,CASRTTGFGYEQYF
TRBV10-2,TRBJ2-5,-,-,TGCGCCAGCAGAATAGCGGTCCAAGAGACCCAGTACTTC,CASRIAVQETQYF
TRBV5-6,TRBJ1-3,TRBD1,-,TGTGCCAGCAGCCCCTCACAGGGGTCGAACACCATATATTTT,CASSPSQGSNTIYF
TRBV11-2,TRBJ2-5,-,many,TGTGCCAGCAGTTTGGGGCGGGAGACCCAGTACTTC,CASSLGRETQYF
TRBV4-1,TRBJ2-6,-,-,TGCGCCAGCAGCCAAGAGCGCTCTGGGGCCAACGTCCTGACTTTC,CASSQERSGANVLTF
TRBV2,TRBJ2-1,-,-,TGTGCCAGCAGTGAATACTCCTGGGGAGACAATGAGCAGTTCTTC,CASSEYSWGDNEQFF
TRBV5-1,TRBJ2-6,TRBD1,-,TGCGCCAGCAGCTTGACTTGGACAGGACCTGGGGCCAACGTCCTGACTTTC,CASSLTWTGPGANVLTF
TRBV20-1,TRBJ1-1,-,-,TGCAGTGCTCCAGGGACGGATCCAGCTTTCTTT,CSAPGTDPAFF
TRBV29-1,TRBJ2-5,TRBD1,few,TGCAGCGTTGAGTTCGTGGGACAGGACCAAGAGACCCAGTACTTC,CSVEFVGQDQETQYF
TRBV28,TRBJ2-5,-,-,TGTGCCAGCAGTTTGGTGGGGACCCAAGAGACCCAGTACTTC,CASSLVGTQETQYF
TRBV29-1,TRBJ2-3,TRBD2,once,TGCAGCGTTGTGCGGGAGGGCCGAACAGATACGCAGTATTTT,CSVVREGRTDTQYF
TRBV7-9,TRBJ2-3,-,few,TGTGCCAGCAGCCAAATCGCTGAGGACGCAGATACGCAGTATTTT,CASSQIAEDADTQYF
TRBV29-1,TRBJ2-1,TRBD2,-,TGCAGCGTTGAAGATCGGGGGCGGGAGGGGTACAATGAGCAGTTCTTC,CSVEDRGREGYNEQFF
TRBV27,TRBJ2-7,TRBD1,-,TGTGCCAGCAGCCTAGGCTTTGGGACAGGGGGAAACGAGCAGTACTTC,CASSLGFGTGGNEQYF
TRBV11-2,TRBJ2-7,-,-,TGTGCCAGCAGCGTTACAGGAGCTTACGAGCAGTACTTC,CASSVTGAYEQYF
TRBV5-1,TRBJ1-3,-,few,TGCGCCAGCAGATCGGACGGAGCCCACTCTGGAAACACCATATATTTT,CASRSDGAHSGNTIYF
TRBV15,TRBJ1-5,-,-,TGTGCCACCAGCAGAGACCGAAGGCAGCCCCAGCATTTT,CATSRDRRQPQHF
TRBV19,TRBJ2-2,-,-,TGTGCCAGTCATACAGGGACCCAAGCTACCGGGGAGCTGTTTTTT,CASHTGTQATGELFF
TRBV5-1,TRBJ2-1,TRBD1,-,TGCGCCAGCAGCTTGCTCCGGGACAGCGATGAGCAGTTCTTC,CASSLLRDSDEQFF
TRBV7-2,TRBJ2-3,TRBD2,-,TGTGCCAGCAGCTTAGTTCGCGGGAGGTGGAACACAGATACGCAGTATTTT,CASSLVRGRWNTDTQYF
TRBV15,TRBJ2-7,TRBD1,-,TGTGCCACCAGCAGGACAGGGGGGTACGAGCAGTACTTC,CATSRTGGYEQYF
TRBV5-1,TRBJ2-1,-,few,TGCGCCAGCGCCTATCAGTCGCACGGTTCCCCCATCTCCTACAATGAGCAGTTCTTC,CASAYQSHGSPISYNEQFF
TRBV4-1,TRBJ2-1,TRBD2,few,TGCGCCAGCAGCCAAGCTTCCGGGACTAGTGGTGAGCAGTTCTTC,CASSQASGTSGEQFF